The 23 T cell receptor beta chains in this list originate from one sample, sequenced in a study of persistence of HIV-infected CD4 T cells. Nonspecific anti-CD3/anti-CD28 bead stimulation represents the broad CD4+ T cell repertoire. Sorting of responding CD4+ T cells relied on upregulated CD40 ligand together with CD69. The antigens for these receptors are not known. The immunoSEQ assay was version 4, run in survey mode. Assay used: immunoSEQ multiplex PCR; TCRdb lists only in-frame clones, some missing. There are about 45,000 clones in the sample; around 89% occur only once, and about 3% lies in the top ten. The sequences come from CD4+ T cells sorted from PBMCs after roughly 18-hour stimulation, collected from a patient who received antiretroviral therapy. Receptors originate from an adult woman with HIV who was CMV-seropositive.

The gene calls are TRBV6-2 or TRBV6-3 and TRBJ1-6; no definite D call. The V and J ends lost 0 bases and 7 bases respectively, with 7 bases between them. Germline CDR1 is MNHEY and CDR2 is SVGEGT. CDR3 length equals 14 residues. CDR3 in amino acids: CASSYSRGNSPLHF. The CDR3 DNA reads as TGTGCCAGCAGTTACTCGCGGGGAAATTCACCCCTCCACTTT.

This clone was seen more than once but under ten times. V usage is TRBV14 and J usage is TRBJ1-1; TRBD1 is a possible D gene (6 bases). The germline CDR1 and CDR2 sequences are SGHDN and FVKESK. Trimming shortened V by 0 bases and J by 3 bases, and 14 bases separated the two germline ends. The CDR3 sequence is 16 residues long. The CDR3 DNA follows: TGTGCCAGCAGCCAAGATGTGGGCAGGGGCGACACTGAAGCTTTCTTT. Its translation: CASSQDVGRGDTEAFF.

The chain uses TRBV10-3 and TRBJ2-5; 11 positions match TRBD2. V shed 8 bases, J shed 1 base, and the junction held 3 bases outside the gene matches. This CDR3 contains 14 residues. CDR1 ENHRY and CDR2 SYGVKD come from the germline V gene. Here the CDR3 DNA reads TGTGCCATCTCCGGGACTAGCGGCCAAGAGACCCAGTACTTC. Protein sequence: CAISGTSGQETQYF.

This clone was counted only a few times. The rearrangement links TRBV5-5 to TRBJ1-1; D remains unclear. With 4 bases removed from V and 4 bases from J, the gap between germline ends came to 17 bases. This CDR3 region has 15 residues. CDR1 is SGHKS and CDR2 is YYEKEE in the germline V gene (reference sequence). This chain's CDR3 is CASSGEGRRGTEAFF. The DNA for the CDR3 is TGTGCCAGCAGCGGTGAGGGTAGGAGAGGCACTGAAGCTTTCTTT. Full variable domain (rest looked up from reference TRBV5-5 and TRBJ1-1): DAGVTQSPTHLIKTRGQQVTLRCSPISGHKSVSWYQQVLGQGPQFIFQYYEKEERGRGNFPDRFSARQFPNYSSELNVNALLLGDSALYLCASSGEGRRGTEAFFGQGTRLTVV.

The genes are TRBV5-6 and TRBJ2-4, with D perhaps TRBD1 (6 bases). V dropped 4 bases and J dropped 6 bases, with 20 bases sitting between them. The CDR3 has 16 amino acids. Germline values: CDR1 SGHDT, CDR2 YYEEEE. The CDR3 sequence: CASSDRFDRFANIQYF. The CDR3 coding sequence is TGTGCCAGCAGCGACCGATTTGACAGGTTCGCAAACATTCAGTACTTC. The complete variable domain, with remaining parts taken from reference TRBV5-6 and TRBJ2-4, reads DAGVTQSPTHLIKTRGQQVTLRCSPKSGHDTVSWYQQALGQGPQFIFQYYEEEERQRGNFPDRFSGHQFPNYSSELNVNALLLGDSALYLCASSDRFDRFANIQYFGAGTRLSVL.

CDR3 residues: CASSQMGTEFEEQYF. CDR3 nucleotides: TGTGCCAGCAGCCAAATGGGTACGGAATTCGAGGAGCAGTACTTC. This sequence joins TRBV7-2 and TRBJ2-7, with D unresolved. CDR3 length equals 15 residues. The V and J ends lost 5 bases and 7 bases respectively, with 21 bases between them. CDR1 SGHTA and CDR2 FQGNSA come from the germline V gene.

DNA of the CDR3: TGTGCCAGCAGTTTAGGGACAGGGAATCAGCCCCAGCATTTT. It translates to CASSLGTGNQPQHF. This chain connects TRBV28 to TRBJ1-5; 9 positions agree with TRBD1. With 2 bases clipped from V and 4 bases from J, the junction kept 0 bases outside the gene matches. Germline V CDR1 and CDR2: MDHEN, SYDVKM. This CDR3 is 14 amino acids long.

The table lists this clone with a few counts. Compared with germline, one end of the junction differs, possibly owing to a read error. CDR3 region: CASSSPGQTLHF. In nucleotides, the CDR3 is TGTGCCAGCAGCTCCCCGGGACAAACTCTCCATTTC. The chain has TRBV7-3 and TRBJ2-7; a possible D gene is TRBD1 (6 bases). Per germline, CDR1 SGHTA and CDR2 FQGTGA. This CDR3 is 12 amino acids long.

The rearrangement joins TRBV5-1 to TRBJ2-1; 9 bases map to TRBD1. The CDR3 extends over 16 amino acids. With V trimmed by 3 bases and J by 6 bases, 10 bases remained unmatched. The germline CDR1 and CDR2 sequences are SGHRS and YFSETQ. The CDR3 protein is CASSSSQGAPTNEQFF. The CDR3 DNA is TGCGCCAGCAGCTCCTCACAGGGGGCGCCTACCAATGAGCAGTTCTTC.

The rearrangement uses TRBV4-1 and TRBJ1-2; TRBD1 is a possible D gene (6 bases). Germline V gene lookup returns CDR1 MGHRA and CDR2 YSYEKL. CDR3 length: 18 amino acids. V dropped 3 bases and J dropped 1 base, with 21 bases sitting between them. The CDR3 nucleotides are TGCGCCAGCAGCCAGCCTACCGTCGGACAGACTTTTAACTATGGCTACACCTTC. As protein: CASSQPTVGQTFNYGYTF.

The rearrangement joins TRBV12-3 or TRBV12-4 to TRBJ2-7; no clear D gene. The CDR3 length is 12 residues. Trimming took 1 base from V and 3 from J, leaving 4 bases between them. This CDR3 reads CASSLGLYEQYF. The CDR3 bases are TGTGCCAGCAGTTTAGGACTCTACGAGCAGTACTTC.

This chain uses TRBV5-4 with TRBJ2-7; TRBD1 aligns across 8 bases. Germline V gene data show CDR1 as SGHNT and CDR2 as YYREEE (reference sequence). The ends lost 0 bases at V and 2 bases at J; junction bases unmatched: 4. The CDR3 has 15 residues. The DNA for the CDR3 is TGTGCCAGCAGCTTGGGACAGGGGCCCGCCTACGAGCAGTACTTC. It specifies CASSLGQGPAYEQYF.

The chain couples TRBV5-1 to TRBJ2-7, with 7 bases identical to TRBD2. There are 15 residues in the CDR3. Losses at the gene ends were 3 bases for V and 1 base for J; bases not matched to a gene: 7. Germline CDR1 and CDR2: SGHRS and YFSETQ. CDR3 region: CASSSRWGGSYEQYF. Written as DNA, the CDR3 is TGCGCCAGCAGCTCCCGTTGGGGGGGGTCCTACGAGCAGTACTTC.

This clone was detected a few times. The chain has TRBV28 and TRBJ1-1; D ambiguous. Germline lookup yields CDR1 MDHEN and CDR2 SYDVKM. V lost 0 bases and J 5 bases, leaving 7 bases between the germline ends. The length of the CDR3 is 13 residues. DNA of the CDR3: TGTGCCAGCAGTTTATGGGGGAAAACTGAAGCTTTCTTT. As protein: CASSLWGKTEAFF.

The chain carries TRBV2 and TRBJ2-2, with no clear D. Germline CDR1 is SNHLY and CDR2 is FYNNEI. Trimming removed 6 bases at V and 0 bases at J, with 14 bases between. This CDR3 contains 16 residues. CDR3 bases: TGTGCCAGCAGCCCGGAGTTTAAATCGAACACCGGGGAGCTGTTTTTT. Encoded protein: CASSPEFKSNTGELFF.

The chain joins TRBV10-3 to TRBJ1-3, with D perhaps TRBD1 (6 bases). Germline V gives CDR1 ENHRY, CDR2 SYGVKD. V lost 2 bases and J 0 bases, leaving 23 bases between the germline ends. The CDR3 consists of 20 residues. The chain's CDR3 is CAISEPGESRQAFSGNTIYF. Written as DNA, the CDR3 is TGTGCCATCAGTGAGCCCGGAGAGTCAAGACAGGCGTTCTCTGGAAACACCATATATTTT.

The rearrangement links TRBV5-4 to TRBJ2-2; the D is unclear. V was clipped by 3 bases and J by 4 bases, with 7 bases between them. The CDR3 contains 13 residues. Germline V gene sequence: CDR1 SGHNT, CDR2 YYREEE (reference sequence). The CDR3 loop is CASSSPVTGELFF. CDR3 nucleotide sequence: TGTGCCAGCAGCTCCCCAGTCACCGGGGAGCTGTTTTTT. The whole variable domain, filled in from reference TRBV5-4 and TRBJ2-2, reads ETGVTQSPTHLIKTRGQQVTLRCSSQSGHNTVSWYQQALGQGPQFIFQYYREEENGRGNFPPRFSGLQFPNYSSELNVNALELDDSALYLCASSSPVTGELFFGEGSRLTVL.

The chain employs TRBV18 and TRBJ1-6; 8 bases match TRBD1. The CDR3 totals 18 residues. The V and J ends lost 2 bases and 6 bases, in that order; junction bases with no gene match: 12. Germline V gene data show CDR1 as KGHSH and CDR2 as LQKENI. The CDR3 region is CASSPTPPGTGLNSPLHF. In DNA, the CDR3 is TGTGCCAGCTCACCAACCCCCCCCGGGACAGGTCTTAATTCACCCCTCCACTTT.

The genes are TRBV28 and TRBJ1-1; perhaps TRBD1 as D (5 bases). Trimming stripped 2 bases from V and 1 base from J, with 11 bases between. The V gene's germline CDR1 is MDHEN and CDR2 SYDVKM. This CDR3 contains 15 residues. The CDR3 reads CASSLGALGNTEAFF. The DNA of the CDR3 is TGTGCCAGCAGTTTAGGGGCACTCGGGAACACTGAAGCTTTCTTT.

The J gene is TRBJ2-1, the V gene TRBV21-1. TRBV21-1 is reported as a pseudogene. This CDR3 has 17 residues. The CDR3 protein is CASSMRRWGRYNNEQFF. CDR3 nucleotides: TGTGCCAGCAGCATGAGAAGATGGGGACGCTATAACAATGAGCAGTTCTTC.

This rearrangement joins TRBV11-2 to TRBJ2-4, with TRBD1 matching over 12 bases. The CDR3 runs 18 residues. V gave up 4 bases and J gave up 1 base; unmatched junction bases: 8. Germline CDR1 SGHAT, CDR2 FQNNGV. As DNA, the CDR3 is TGTGCCAGCAGCTCGGGACAGGGGGCGTCGGTGGCCAAAAACATTCAGTACTTC. As protein: CASSSGQGASVAKNIQYF.

The V and J genes are TRBV24-1 and TRBJ2-3; D unclear. Trimming left V 4 bases short and J 0 bases short, with 1 base between. Germline V gene data show CDR1 as KGHDR and CDR2 as SFDVKD. This CDR3 comprises 12 residues. The CDR3 is CATSDSTDTQYF. CDR3 nucleotide sequence: TGTGCCACCAGTGACAGCACAGATACGCAGTATTTT.

This clone appeared a single time. The V gene is TRBV4-1, the J gene TRBJ1-1, with D possibly matching TRBD1 (5 bases). Per germline, CDR1 MGHRA and CDR2 YSYEKL. With 4 bases removed from V and 2 bases from J, the gap between germline ends came to 11 bases. The CDR3 spans 14 residues. The CDR3 nucleotides read TGCGCCAGCAGCCTTCAAGACAGAAACACTGAAGCTTTCTTT. Translation gives CASSLQDRNTEAFF.